Below are 7 T cell receptor beta chains sequenced from a single sample in a study of cytomegalovirus exposure and HLA in healthy donors. Profiling relied on immunoSEQ multiplex PCR, and the TCRdb table lists in-frame clones only, not all of them. The sample yields almost 75,000 clones, about 82% seen once. Sequencing was carried out using PBMCs. The receptors come from a young man in good health and CMV-seronegative.

For the CDR3, the DNA is TGTGCCAGCAGCTCCTCTCGCGGGGCGGACCTAGAGCAGTACTTC. It specifies CASSSSRGADLEQYF. The chain uses TRBV7-6 and TRBJ2-7, with a weak D call TRBD2 (6 bases). The V gene lost 4 bases and the J gene lost 7 bases, with 20 bases spanning the gap. Germline CDR1 SGHVS, CDR2 FNYEAQ. The CDR3 loop spans 15 amino acids.

The chain couples TRBV27 to TRBJ2-1; D is possibly TRBD2 (6 bases). The CDR3 extends over 11 amino acids. Trimming cost V 9 bases and J 7 bases, with 10 bases left between them. Looked up from germline, CDR1 is MNHEY and CDR2 is SMNVEV (reference sequence). CDR3 nucleotide sequence: TGTGCCAGTAGGAGGGTAAATGAGCAGTTCTTC. Its protein product is CASRRVNEQFF.

The chain couples TRBV12-5 to TRBJ1-4; TRBD1 matches 10 bases. Looked up from germline, CDR1 is LGHNT and CDR2 is FRNRAP. The CDR3 loop spans 21 amino acids. Trimming cost V 3 bases and J 3 bases; bases outside gene matches: 19. As DNA, the CDR3 is TGTGCTAGTGGTTTCCTCCTAGATCCTGGGACAGGGGAAGTTCCTAATGAAAAACTGTTTTTT. Translating it yields CASGFLLDPGTGEVPNEKLFF.

This sequence joins TRBV2 and TRBJ2-5, with TRBD1 matching 10 bases. Germline loops: CDR1 SNHLY, CDR2 FYNNEI. The CDR3 consists of 14 residues. With V trimmed by 3 bases and J by 5 bases, 3 bases remained unmatched. The CDR3 here is CASSDDRGLETQYF. In DNA form, the CDR3 reads TGTGCCAGCAGTGACGACAGGGGGCTGGAGACCCAGTACTTC.

The V and J genes are TRBV18 and TRBJ2-3; D unclear. V was clipped by 2 bases and J by 2 bases, with 5 bases between them. In germline, CDR1 is KGHSH, CDR2 LQKENI. The CDR3 loop spans 13 amino acids. CDR3 in amino acids: CASSPSNTDTQYF. The CDR3 bases are TGTGCCAGCTCACCAAGCAACACAGATACGCAGTATTTT.

This clone came up once. The chain is built from TRBV11-2 and TRBJ1-2; no clear D gene. In germline, CDR1 is SGHAT, CDR2 FQNNGV. This CDR3 spans 14 amino acids. With 2 bases removed from V and 12 bases from J, the gap between germline ends came to 19 bases. The CDR3 protein is CASSLLPTTGIDTF. The CDR3 DNA follows: TGTGCCAGCAGCTTATTGCCTACTACGGGAATTGACACCTTC. Combining the CDR3 with reference TRBV11-2 and TRBJ1-2 gives the whole variable domain EAGVAQSPRYKIIEKRQSVAFWCNPISGHATLYWYQQILGQGPKLLIQFQNNGVVDDSQLPKDRFSAERLKGVDSTLKIQPAKLEDSAVYLCASSLLPTTGIDTFGSGTRLTVV.

The chain links TRBV27 to TRBJ2-7; TRBD1 matches at 11 bases. Germline values: CDR1 MNHEY, CDR2 SMNVEV (reference sequence). CDR3 length equals 15 residues. The J segment lost 5 bases and the V segment lost 9 bases, leaving 12 bases of the junction unmatched. This CDR3 reads CASPEQGTGGNEQYV. The CDR3 region has the DNA TGTGCCAGTCCTGAACAAGGGACAGGGGGGAACGAGCAGTACGTC.